This passage covers 25 T cell receptor beta chains from one sample sequenced in a study of post-analysis software for immune sequencing data. The study's findings and limits: Comparison of patients with controls showed a handful of TRBV segments more frequent in patients, TRBV5-6, TRBV5-1 and TRBV20-1 among them.

The library was made from cDNA and included unique molecular identifiers. One entry per CDR3 protein results from TCRdb running MiXCR on the PCR reads. The sample carries about 770,000 distinct CDR3 sequences, 46% recorded once. These receptors are not linked to any known antigen. The sample consisted of blood. The receptors come from a girl aged 10-17 years with multiple sclerosis.

This rearrangement joins TRBV3-1 to TRBJ2-1, with 9 bases lining up with TRBD2. This CDR3 spans 18 amino acids. Per the germline V gene, CDR1 is LGHDT and CDR2 is YNNKEL (reference sequence). Losses at the gene ends were 6 bases for V and 6 bases for J; bases not matched to a gene: 18. The CDR3 DNA follows: TGTGCCAGCAGTCAATTTGCGGGAGGGCCAGTTGCAACCAATGAGCAGTTCTTC. Translating gives CASSQFAGGPVATNEQFF.

The chain uses TRBV20-1 and TRBJ2-7; D might be TRBD2 (6 bases). CDR1 is DFQATT, CDR2 SNEGSKA, per germline (reference sequence). Trimming removed 3 bases at V and 1 base at J, with 10 bases between. The length of the CDR3 is 13 residues. CDR3: CSASGGKSYEQYF. CDR3 sequence (DNA): TGCAGTGCTAGCGGCGGGAAGTCCTACGAGCAGTACTTC.

The gene calls are TRBV7-9 and TRBJ1-2, with a tentative D call TRBD1 (5 bases). Germline values: CDR1 SEHNR, CDR2 FQNEAQ (reference sequence). There are 14 residues in the CDR3. Trimming shortened V by 5 bases and J by 6 bases, and 16 bases separated the two germline ends. The chain's CDR3 is CASSPKRLGDGYTF. CDR3 in DNA: TGTGCCAGCAGCCCAAAAAGGCTGGGGGATGGCTACACCTTC. Supplemented by reference TRBV7-9 and TRBJ1-2, the full variable domain reads DTGVSQNPRHKITKRGQNVTFRCDPISEHNRLYWYRQTLGQGPEFLTYFQNEAQLEKSRLLSDRFSAERPKGSFSTLEIQRTEQGDSAMYLCASSPKRLGDGYTFGSGTRLTVV.

This clonotype was observed a handful of times. The CDR3, as DNA: TGTGCCAGCGGGGGAGCTGAAGCTTTCTTT. Protein sequence: CASGGAEAFF. The genes are TRBV7-9 and TRBJ1-1; TRBD1 is a possible D gene (5 bases). The V end was cut by 8 bases, the J end by 6 bases, with 7 bases between. The germline V gene encodes CDR1 SEHNR and CDR2 FQNEAQ (reference sequence). The CDR3 totals 10 residues.

The sample holds a few counts of this clonotype. This rearrangement joins TRBV14 to TRBJ2-7; 11 bases line up with TRBD2. CDR3 length: 15 amino acids. Per germline, CDR1 SGHDN and CDR2 FVKESK. The trim removed 1 base at V and 4 bases at J, leaving 3 bases unmatched. CDR3 amino acids: CASSQVLAGVYEQYF. In DNA, the CDR3 is TGTGCCAGCAGCCAAGTACTAGCGGGAGTTTACGAGCAGTACTTC.

This clonotype was seen only a few times. The chain joins TRBV29-1 to TRBJ2-7; D may be TRBD1 or TRBD2 (5 bases each). V lost 7 bases and J 9 bases, leaving 16 bases between the germline ends. This CDR3 is 11 amino acids long. Germline CDR1 and CDR2: SQVTM and ANQGSEA. The CDR3 here is CSASRGSGQYF. The CDR3 nucleotides are TGCAGCGCCTCTCGGGGCTCCGGGCAGTACTTC.

The chain is built from TRBV12-3 or TRBV12-4 and TRBJ2-6; D unclear. V was shortened by 8 bases and J by 4 bases, with 6 bases between the two germline ends. The CDR3 consists of 12 residues. The CDR3 reads CASRRGANVLTF. DNA for the CDR3: TGTGCCAGCCGCCGGGGGGCCAACGTCCTGACTTTC.

This chain links TRBV6-1 with TRBJ1-6; D is unclear. The CDR3 spans 12 residues. The germline CDR1 and CDR2 sequences are MNHNS and SASEGT. The V end was cut by 4 bases, the J end by 9 bases, with 7 bases between. The CDR3 is CASSVPGSPLHF. Written as DNA, the CDR3 is TGTGCCAGCAGTGTACCGGGTTCACCCCTCCACTTT.

CDR3 in DNA: TGTGCCAGCAGGACCCCACGAAGGGAGGATGGCTACACCTTC. Translated, it gives CASRTPRREDGYTF. This chain links TRBV5-5 with TRBJ1-2; D not resolved. This CDR3 comprises 14 residues. Per germline, CDR1 SGHKS and CDR2 YYEKEE (reference sequence). V was trimmed by 5 bases and J by 6 bases, leaving 17 bases between them.

V gene TRBV20-1 combines with J gene TRBJ2-7; 9 bases are shared with TRBD2. Germline CDR1 and CDR2: DFQATT and SNEGSKA (reference sequence). Losses at the gene ends were 0 bases for V and 3 bases for J; bases not matched to a gene: 12. The CDR3 length is 17 residues. CDR3 sequence: CSARDKVVAGDHYEQYF. CDR3 nucleotide sequence: TGCAGTGCTAGAGATAAAGTGGTAGCGGGAGACCACTACGAGCAGTACTTC.

The genes are TRBV28 and TRBJ1-5; unclear D gene. The CDR3 consists of 15 residues. From germline, CDR1 is MDHEN and CDR2 SYDVKM. V was pared by 7 bases and J by 7 bases, with 20 bases between. CDR3 sequence: CASNVPTVAGQPQHF. CDR3 bases: TGTGCCAGCAACGTGCCGACCGTGGCGGGGCAGCCCCAGCATTTT.

This sequence joins TRBV18 and TRBJ2-1, with 9 bases identical to TRBD2. CDR3 length: 16 amino acids. J gave up 7 bases and V 5 bases, and 12 bases lay outside the gene matches. Germline loops: CDR1 KGHSH, CDR2 LQKENI. The CDR3 nucleotides read TGTGCCAGCTCATCCCGAGCGGGAGGACAGAGGAATGAGCAGTTCTTC. Protein product: CASSSRAGGQRNEQFF. The full variable domain, rest sourced from reference TRBV18 and TRBJ2-1, is NAGVMQNPRHLVRRRGQEARLRCSPMKGHSHVYWYRQLPEEGLKFMVYLQKENIIDESGMPKERFSAEFPKEGPSILRIQQVVRGDSAAYFCASSSRAGGQRNEQFFGPGTRLTVL.

The chain joins TRBV4-1 to TRBJ2-1, with D unclear. The DNA end is a closer match to TRBJ2-7, so the J assignment may be wrong. The CDR3 has 13 residues. Germline V gene data show CDR1 as MGHRA and CDR2 as YSYEKL. In nucleotides, the CDR3 is TGCGCCAGCAGCCAAGGAATCTCCTACGAGCAGTACTTC. This codes for CASSQGISYEQYF.

The genes are TRBV12-3 or TRBV12-4 and TRBJ1-2; 10 bases match TRBD1. The CDR3 is 17 residues long. The ends lost 2 bases at V and 8 bases at J; junction bases unmatched: 14. This CDR3 reads CASSLSTGGPVSGGYTF. In DNA, the CDR3 is TGTGCCAGCAGTTTATCGACAGGGGGCCCCGTATCGGGAGGCTACACCTTC.

This chain links TRBV20-1 with TRBJ2-7; 9 nucleotides match TRBD1. Trimming took 6 bases from V and 3 from J; bases not matched to a gene: 9. Per germline, CDR1 DFQATT and CDR2 SNEGSKA (reference sequence). The CDR3 runs to 14 residues. The CDR3 coding sequence is TGCAGTGCCAGTGGCGGGACAGGGTTCTACGAGCAGTACTTC. This sequence encodes CSASGGTGFYEQYF.

This chain uses TRBV30 with TRBJ2-1; 7 bases map to TRBD2. Losses at the gene ends were 1 base for V and 9 bases for J; bases not matched to a gene: 3. The CDR3 consists of 12 residues. Germline V gives CDR1 GTSNPN, CDR2 SVGIG (reference sequence). The CDR3 DNA sequence: TGTGCCTGGAGTGCTAGCGGACTTGAGCAGTTCTTC. Its protein is CAWSASGLEQFF.

The chain recombines TRBV24-1 with TRBJ2-7; TRBD1 matches 7 bases. The V and J ends lost 4 bases and 2 bases, in that order; junction bases with no gene match: 10. Germline V gives CDR1 KGHDR, CDR2 SFDVKD. This CDR3 spans 16 amino acids. CDR3 nucleotides: TGTGCCACCAGTGACACGACAGGGACCCAGCCCTACGAGCAGTACTTC. Its translation: CATSDTTGTQPYEQYF.

This clonotype was seen only a few times. The chain joins TRBV29-1 to TRBJ2-3, with D possibly TRBD2 on 5 matching bases. The V gene's germline CDR1 is SQVTM and CDR2 ANQGSEA. Deletions cut 1 base from V and 14 bases from J, with 10 bases between. This CDR3 has 10 residues. The CDR3: CSVEGGSTYF. Here the CDR3 DNA reads TGCAGCGTTGAAGGTGGGAGTACGTATTTT.

The CDR3 loop is CASSLAPRETQYF. CDR3 in DNA: TGTGCCAGCAGTCTGGCCCCCCGGGAGACCCAGTACTTC. This chain links TRBV12-3 or TRBV12-4 with TRBJ2-5, with D uncertain. V shed 5 bases and J shed 5 bases, with 12 bases lying between them. There are 13 residues in the CDR3.

This chain uses TRBV3-1 with TRBJ2-5; D gene uncertain. Trimming left V 8 bases short and J 1 base short, with 8 bases between. The CDR3 runs 12 residues. Per the germline V gene, CDR1 is LGHDT and CDR2 is YNNKEL (reference sequence). The CDR3 DNA follows: TGTGCCAGCTGTGAGGCCCAAGAGACCCAGTACTTC. This sequence encodes CASCEAQETQYF.

As concerns this clonotype: A much larger clone lies one base from this, so it may be a read error. J is TRBJ2-1 and V is TRBV2, with D possibly matching TRBD1 (6 bases). The last part of the DNA fits TRBJ2-7 better; the J call may be wrong. The CDR3 covers 15 residues. Germline CDR1 is SNHLY and CDR2 is FYNNEI. Here the CDR3 reads CASSKKWQGPNEQYF. The CDR3 DNA follows: TGTGCCAGCAGTAAGAAATGGCAGGGGCCCAATGAGCAGTACTTC.

The rearrangement uses TRBV20-1 and TRBJ1-1; D is possibly TRBD1 (5 bases). Per the germline V gene, CDR1 is DFQATT and CDR2 is SNEGSKA (reference sequence). CDR3 length: 13 residues. Trimming left V 6 bases short and J 0 bases short, with 11 bases between. The CDR3 bases are TGCAGTGCCCTGGGGCTGATGAACACTGAAGCTTTCTTT. This sequence encodes CSALGLMNTEAFF.

The chain has TRBV15 and TRBJ1-2; possibly TRBD1 for D (5 bases). Between the trimmed V and J ends, which lost 1 base and 2 bases, there was a span of 11 bases. CDR3 length: 15 residues. CDR1 is LNHNV and CDR2 is YYDKDF in the germline V gene (reference sequence). The CDR3 nucleotides read TGTGCCACCAGCAGAGGGGTCAGGGAGAACTATGGCTACACCTTC. Amino acids: CATSRGVRENYGYTF.

This clonotype was detected a few times. This chain joins TRBV12-3 or TRBV12-4 and TRBJ2-5, with 7 bases identical to TRBD1. With 6 bases clipped from V and 5 bases from J, the junction kept 3 bases outside the gene matches. The CDR3 contains 12 residues. CDR3 loop: CASRTGKETQYF. CDR3 DNA: TGTGCCAGCAGGACAGGGAAGGAGACCCAGTACTTC.

This clonotype was observed a handful of times. This chain uses TRBV12-3 or TRBV12-4 with TRBJ2-4, with D possibly being TRBD1 or TRBD2 (5 bases each). The end of the DNA fits TRBJ2-7 better, so the J call may be wrong. The CDR3 has 14 residues. The CDR3 here is CASSSSGRQYEQYF. The CDR3 DNA reads TGTGCCAGCAGTTCCTCGGGACGGCAATACGAGCAGTACTTC.